This entry lists 7 T cell receptor beta chains sequenced from one sample in a study of early T cells in non-severe SARS-CoV-2 infection. TCRdb processed the 5' RACE reads anew with MiXCR; each CDR3 protein has one entry. Here the sample spans tens of thousands of distinct CDR3 sequences, roughly 12% being singletons. Sequenced material: whole blood, taken at baseline. The receptors come from an adult who was a healthcare worker with PCR-confirmed SARS-CoV-2 infection or an uninfected control (not recorded which).

CDR3 DNA: TGCAGTCTCCAGGGGGATTACAATGAGCAGTTCTTC. Encoded protein: CSLQGDYNEQFF. The V and J genes are TRBV20-1 and TRBJ2-1; 7 nucleotides line up with TRBD1. The germline V gene has CDR1 DFQATT and CDR2 SNEGSKA (reference sequence). The length of the CDR3 is 12 residues. After removal of 8 bases from V and 4 bases from J, the junction contained 5 bases not matched to a gene.

A few counts support this clonotype. This chain links TRBV11-2 with TRBJ2-5; D gene unclear. The CDR3 is 15 residues long. Germline values: CDR1 SGHAT, CDR2 FQNNGV. V was pared by 3 bases and J by 5 bases, with 16 bases between. For the CDR3, the DNA is TGTGCCAGCAGCTTTCAAAGCACCAGACTGGAGACCCAGTACTTC. Encoded protein: CASSFQSTRLETQYF.

The gene calls are TRBV6-4 and TRBJ2-7; 11 nucleotides match TRBD2. The germline CDR1 and CDR2 sequences are MRHNA and SNTAGT. The CDR3 covers 16 residues. Trimming removed 6 bases from V and 4 bases from J; junction bases left unmatched: 11. CDR3 nucleotide sequence: TGTGCCAGCAGCGATTGGAAGGGACTAGCGGATTACGAGCAGTACTTC. Protein product: CASSDWKGLADYEQYF.

This chain joins TRBV5-5 and TRBJ1-4; no definite D call. This CDR3 is built from 13 residues. The germline V gene encodes CDR1 SGHKS and CDR2 YYEKEE (reference sequence). V dropped 0 bases and J dropped 8 bases, with 8 bases sitting between them. CDR3: CASSLAAREKLFF. The DNA for the CDR3 is TGTGCCAGCAGCTTGGCCGCAAGGGAAAAACTGTTTTTT.

The sample holds many counts of this clonotype. V gene TRBV5-1 combines with J gene TRBJ2-1; D may be TRBD2 (6 bases). V lost 4 bases to trimming and J lost 3 bases, with 17 bases between them. This CDR3 region has 16 residues. Germline lookup yields CDR1 SGHRS and CDR2 YFSETQ. The CDR3 sequence is CASSRGEAGYYNEQFF. The CDR3 DNA reads as TGCGCCAGCAGCCGAGGTGAGGCGGGATACTACAATGAGCAGTTCTTC.

This clonotype has only a few counts. This chain connects TRBV6-1 to TRBJ2-3, with 7 bases that match TRBD1. CDR3 length: 14 amino acids. The V gene's germline CDR1 is MNHNS and CDR2 SASEGT. Unmatched junction bases numbered 3, after V lost 4 bases and J lost 2 bases. CDR3 sequence reads: CASSVDRVTDTQYF. CDR3 nucleotide sequence: TGTGCCAGCAGTGTTGACAGGGTCACAGATACGCAGTATTTT.

This clonotype showed up just a few times. The chain has TRBV11-2 and TRBJ1-5; D unresolved. The CDR3 covers 13 residues. The V gene lost 4 bases and the J gene lost 7 bases, with 11 bases spanning the gap. Germline V gene lookup returns CDR1 SGHAT and CDR2 FQNNGV. The CDR3 region has the DNA TGTGCCAGCAGCTCAACCCTTAGCCAGCCCCAGCATTTT. This codes for CASSSTLSQPQHF.